This TCR beta chain was retrieved from a study of graft-versus-host responses after intestinal transplantation. Trimming removed 1 base from V and 5 bases from J, with 15 bases in between. Germline values: CDR1 SNHLY, CDR2 FYNNEI. This CDR3 has 16 residues. Findings and caveats of the study: Ileal or blood samples showed some GvH clones first, and such clones were also found in recipient marrow.

Clones were sequenced by immunoSEQ multiplex PCR, and TCRdb holds only the in-frame ones, with some missing. The sample consists of tens of thousands of clones, over 75% of them appearing once. As regards this clone: Its specificity is not known.

The source was unstimulated CD4+ T cells sorted from spleen or lymph node cells, collected before transplant. The chain recombines TRBV2 with TRBJ2-1; a weak D match, TRBD2 (7 bases). The origin of this receptor is a human donor who was the organ donor for an intestinal transplant. The CDR3 protein is CASSEVLGGPHNEQFF. CDR3 DNA sequence: TGTGCCAGCAGTGAAGTCTTGGGGGGGCCTCACAATGAGCAGTTCTTC.